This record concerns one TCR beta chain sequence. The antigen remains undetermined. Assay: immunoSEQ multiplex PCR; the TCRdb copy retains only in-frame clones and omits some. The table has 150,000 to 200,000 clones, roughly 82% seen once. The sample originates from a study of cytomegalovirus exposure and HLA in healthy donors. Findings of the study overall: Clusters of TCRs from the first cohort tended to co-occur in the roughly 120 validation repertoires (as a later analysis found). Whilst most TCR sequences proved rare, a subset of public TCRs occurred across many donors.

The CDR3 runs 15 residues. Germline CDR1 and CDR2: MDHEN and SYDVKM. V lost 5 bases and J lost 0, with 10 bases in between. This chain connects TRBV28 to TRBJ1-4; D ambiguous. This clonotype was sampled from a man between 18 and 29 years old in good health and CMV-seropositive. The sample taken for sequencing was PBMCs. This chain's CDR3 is CASSPTPATNEKLFF. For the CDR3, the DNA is TGTGCCAGCAGTCCCACACCCGCAACTAATGAAAAACTGTTTTTT.